The rows below give T cell receptor beta chains drawn from one sample of a study of T cell repertoires in cytomegalovirus infection. TCRdb re-called the reads through MiXCR, storing one row per CDR3 protein. The sample has fewer than 150,000 distinct CDR3 sequences; around 31% are singletons. Antigens of these TCRs are unknown. Sequenced material: CD8+ T cells from cultured PBMCs, taken from culture after CMV antigen stimulation. All receptors come from a human donor in good health (CMV status not recorded). Some clones in this sample may be carry-over from other donors' samples. Both conserved end residues are part of each CDR3. A D gene is named only where the DNA matches it firmly. Expanded clones get a size class; other rows say once, few or many, or leave the size out.

clone size	D gene	V gene	J gene	CDR3 protein	CDR3 DNA
.	.	TRBV3-1	TRBJ2-1	CASSQLRGLAYNEQFF	TGTGCCAGCAGCCAATTAAGGGGGTTGGCCTACAATGAGCAGTTCTTC
once	.	TRBV5-1	TRBJ1-2	CASSRMPLDSALTVRTYGYTF	TGCGCCAGCAGCCGAATGCCCCTGGACAGCGCCCTAACAGTTAGGACCTATGGCTACACCTTC
few	.	TRBV4-1	TRBJ1-1	CASSQVDGMNTEAFF	TGCGCCAGCAGCCAAGTGGACGGGATGAACACTGAAGCTTTCTTT
.	.	TRBV2	TRBJ1-1	CARHHSNTEALF	TGTGCCAGACATCATTCGAACACTGAAGCTTTGTTT
many	TRBD1	TRBV27	TRBJ2-5	CASSRDRVGRETQYF	TGTGCCAGCAGTCGGGACAGGGTCGGGCGGGAGACCCAGTACTTC
.	TRBD2	TRBV13	TRBJ2-3	CASSLHSSGDLRDTDTQYF	TGTGCCAGCAGCCTCCATTCTAGCGGGGACCTTCGGGACACAGATACGCAGTATTTT
.	TRBD2	TRBV20-1	TRBJ2-5	CSASLGGGETQYF	TGCAGTGCTAGTCTTGGCGGGGGAGAGACCCAGTACTTC
few	.	TRBV7-8	TRBJ1-3	CASSLAGWGRIGNTIYF	TGTGCCAGCAGCTTAGCGGGGTGGGGGCGAATTGGAAACACCATATATTTT
.	.	TRBV28	TRBJ1-5	CASSLQGTNQPQHF	TGTGCCAGCAGTTTACAGGGGACTAATCAGCCCCAGCATTTT
.	TRBD1	TRBV7-6	TRBJ2-7	CASSTGQVPEQYF	TGTGCCAGCAGCACGGGACAGGTCCCCGAGCAGTACTTC
few	TRBD1	TRBV12-3/TRBV12-4	TRBJ1-1	CASRGTGGGRNTEAFF	TGTGCCAGCAGGGGGACAGGGGGGGGTCGGAACACTGAAGCTTTCTTT
few	.	TRBV2	TRBJ2-1	CASIIRGSLDEQFF	TGTGCCAGCATTATCCGAGGAAGTCTCGATGAGCAGTTCTTC